The next 30 T cell receptor beta chains were all read from a single sample in a study of cytomegalovirus exposure and HLA in healthy donors. It was with 60 Vbeta and 13 Jbeta primers that the PCR ran. Sequencing used immunoSEQ multiplex PCR; TCRdb keeps in-frame clones, though not all of them. In the table there are about 93,000 clones, around three quarters of which are singletons. What was sequenced was PBMCs. The receptors were gathered from a man under 40 in good health and CMV-seronegative.

The gene calls are TRBV25-1 and TRBJ2-2; weak D call: TRBD1 (6 bases). V gave up 8 bases and J gave up 1 base, with 20 bases separating them. In germline, CDR1 is MGHDK, CDR2 SYGVNS. This CDR3 has 17 amino acids. The CDR3 here is CASSEGRGSWNTGELFF. The CDR3 DNA reads as TGTGCCAGCTCTGAAGGCAGGGGTAGTTGGAACACCGGGGAGCTGTTTTTT.

The chain joins TRBV6-6 to TRBJ1-1; no clear D gene. The CDR3 spans 12 residues. The ends were cut back, 0 bases at V and 7 bases at J, with 6 bases in the middle. Per the germline V gene, CDR1 is MNHNY and CDR2 is SVGAGI (reference sequence). The CDR3 DNA reads TGTGCCAGCAGTTACTCGAATAGTGAAGCTTTCTTT. Translating it yields CASSYSNSEAFF.

The chain combines TRBV9 with TRBJ1-1; a possible D gene is TRBD1 (5 bases). From germline, CDR1 is SGDLS and CDR2 YYNGEE. V lost 0 bases and J lost 1, with 10 bases in between. CDR3 length equals 15 residues. The CDR3 DNA reads TGTGCCAGCAGCGTAGACAGACAGCCGAACACTGAAGCTTTCTTT. It specifies CASSVDRQPNTEAFF.

The chain combines TRBV6-5 with TRBJ1-5; 9 bases fit TRBD1. The CDR3 totals 14 residues. V was pared by 6 bases and J by 5 bases, with 5 bases of the junction left unmatched. The V gene's germline CDR1 is MNHEY and CDR2 SVGAGI. The CDR3 region has the DNA TGTGCCAGCAGGCGGACAGGGGTCCATCAGCCCCAGCATTTT. This sequence encodes CASRRTGVHQPQHF.

This sequence joins TRBV19 and TRBJ2-3; no reliable D call. The V gene lost 4 bases and the J gene lost 3 bases, with 17 bases spanning the gap. Germline assignment: CDR1 LNHDA and CDR2 SQIVND (reference sequence). The CDR3 covers 16 residues. The CDR3 coding sequence is TGTGCCAGTAGTACCAACCGAGGCGTAGTTACAGATACGCAGTATTTT. Its protein is CASSTNRGVVTDTQYF.

The V call is TRBV9, the J call TRBJ2-7, with D possibly being TRBD1 (6 bases). The CDR3 totals 14 residues. Trimming pared 4 bases from V and 3 bases from J, leaving 14 bases between. Germline V gives CDR1 SGDLS, CDR2 YYNGEE. CDR3 bases: TGTGCCAGCAGCCCCAACAGGGCCGACTACGAGCAGTACTTC. This sequence encodes CASSPNRADYEQYF.

This clone was seen a single time. A junction end diverges from the germline sequence, so it may reflect a read error. The chain employs TRBV7-9 and TRBJ2-3; 11 positions match TRBD2. CDR1 and CDR2 from the germline V gene are SEHNR and FQNEAQ (reference sequence). The CDR3 covers 15 residues. The CDR3 region is CASSLAGGEADTQYF. The CDR3 DNA sequence: TGTGCCAGCAGTTTAGCGGGAGGGGAGGCAGATACGCAGTATTTT.

This chain joins TRBV20-1 and TRBJ2-5; D unresolved. The germline V and J ends were trimmed by 6 bases and 5 bases, with 10 bases remaining between them. The length of the CDR3 is 11 residues. Looked up from germline, CDR1 is DFQATT and CDR2 is SNEGSKA (reference sequence). The CDR3 is CSAQLEETQYF. The CDR3 nucleotides read TGCAGTGCACAATTGGAGGAGACCCAGTACTTC.

The rearrangement joins TRBV4-1 to TRBJ1-2, with 8 nucleotides matching TRBD1. Trimming cost V 1 base and J 8 bases; bases outside gene matches: 12. This CDR3 region has 16 residues. Germline CDR1 MGHRA, CDR2 YSYEKL. The CDR3, as DNA: TGCGCCAGCAGCCAAGGACAGGGGACCCCCATTAAAGGCTACACCTTC. This translates into CASSQGQGTPIKGYTF.

The V call is TRBV4-2, the J call TRBJ2-6; TRBD1 agrees at 7 bases. The trim removed 4 bases at V and 0 bases at J, leaving 3 bases unmatched. Germline V lookup: CDR1 LGHNA, CDR2 YNFKEQ. This CDR3 has 16 amino acids. CDR3 bases: TGTGCCAGCAGCCCAAACAGGGGCTCTGGGGCCAACGTCCTGACTTTC. Amino acid sequence: CASSPNRGSGANVLTF.

The rearrangement links TRBV4-3 to TRBJ1-1, with D possibly TRBD1 on 6 matching bases. This CDR3 spans 16 amino acids. CDR1 is LGHNA and CDR2 is YSLEER in the germline V gene. V lost 6 bases to trimming and J lost 0 bases, with 17 bases between them. The CDR3 DNA is TGCGCCAGCAGGGGAGGGGGGGCAACTATGAACACTGAAGCTTTCTTT. Its translation: CASRGGGATMNTEAFF.

CDR3 DNA: TGTGCCAGCAGTTTTGACTTACCCGAGAGAACCCAGTACTTC. It translates to CASSFDLPERTQYF. The chain has TRBV28 and TRBJ2-5; D is unresolved. The germline CDR1 and CDR2 sequences are MDHEN and SYDVKM. This CDR3 region has 14 residues. The ends were cut back, 3 bases at V and 8 bases at J, with 16 bases in the middle.

This clone was picked up a small number of times. The chain employs TRBV28 and TRBJ1-3; D might be TRBD1 (6 bases). V lost 7 bases to trimming and J lost 4 bases, with 14 bases between them. The CDR3 consists of 14 residues. The germline V gene has CDR1 MDHEN and CDR2 SYDVKM. The CDR3 sequence: CASIRGADGNTIYF. CDR3 DNA sequence: TGTGCCAGCATTCGGGGGGCTGACGGAAACACCATATATTTT.

The V call is TRBV5-1, the J call TRBJ2-4; 9 bases align to TRBD2. The ends lost 1 base at V and 6 bases at J; junction bases unmatched: 8. Germline V gene data show CDR1 as SGHRS and CDR2 as YFSETQ. The CDR3 has 16 amino acids. CDR3 DNA: TGCGCCAGCAGCTTGTGGTCAGGGCGGGAGGGAAACATTCAGTACTTC. Its protein is CASSLWSGREGNIQYF.

This chain uses TRBV2 with TRBJ1-5; the match to TRBD1 covers 10 bases. CDR1 and CDR2 from the germline V gene are SNHLY and FYNNEI. The length of the CDR3 is 14 residues. J was trimmed by 7 bases and V by 7 bases; bases with no gene match: 7. The CDR3 here is CASNPGQGYQPQHF. The CDR3 bases are TGTGCCAGCAATCCGGGACAGGGGTACCAGCCCCAGCATTTT.

The chain recombines TRBV20-1 with TRBJ1-2, with D hard to call. There are 11 residues in the CDR3. Between the trimmed V and J ends, which lost 2 bases and 4 bases, there was a span of 5 bases. Germline CDR1 reads DFQATT; CDR2 reads SNEGSKA (reference sequence). The CDR3 nucleotides are TGCAGTGCTAGAACTTCCTATGGCTACACCTTC. Translating it yields CSARTSYGYTF.

The J gene is TRBJ2-5, the V gene TRBV5-1, with 16 positions matching TRBD2. The J segment lost 3 bases and the V segment lost 4 bases, leaving 9 bases of the junction unmatched. Germline V gene lookup returns CDR1 SGHRS and CDR2 YFSETQ. CDR3 length: 18 residues. CDR3 nucleotide sequence: TGCGCCAGCAGCCGAGGGACTAGCGGGAGGGCGGGGGAAGAGACCCAGTACTTC. Its protein product is CASSRGTSGRAGEETQYF.

The chain is built from TRBV7-2 and TRBJ1-2; the D is unclear. The CDR3 runs 16 residues. The germline V gene encodes CDR1 SGHTA and CDR2 FQGNSA. Trimming left V 2 bases short and J 6 bases short, with 19 bases between. The CDR3, as DNA: TGTGCCAGCAGCTTAAGGGCGGGGAGGGTCTTTGATGGCTACACCTTC. It encodes CASSLRAGRVFDGYTF.

This chain joins TRBV18 and TRBJ1-2, with 7 nucleotides matching TRBD1. The CDR3 totals 12 residues. Germline assignment: CDR1 KGHSH and CDR2 LQKENI. V shed 3 bases and J 8 bases; nucleotides not matched to a gene: 3. The CDR3 here is CASSPTGSGYTF. DNA of the CDR3: TGTGCCAGCTCACCGACAGGGTCCGGCTACACCTTC.

This clone was seen only a few times. The chain uses TRBV19 and TRBJ1-4; no firm D call. The CDR3 has 13 residues. Per germline, CDR1 LNHDA and CDR2 SQIVND (reference sequence). With 6 bases removed from V and 3 bases from J, the gap between germline ends came to 8 bases. CDR3 coding DNA: TGTGCCAGTAGAGTGAGAGCTAATGAAAAACTGTTTTTT. This sequence encodes CASRVRANEKLFF.

The chain links TRBV6-1 to TRBJ1-5; D perhaps matches TRBD1 (5 bases). V was clipped by 1 base and J by 7 bases, with 14 bases between them. CDR1 is MNHNS and CDR2 is SASEGT in the germline V gene. This CDR3 comprises 15 residues. CDR3 coding DNA: TGTGCCAGCAGTGAAGGAAGAGGCCGGGGGCAGCCCCAGCATTTT. Amino acids: CASSEGRGRGQPQHF.

The J gene is TRBJ1-2, the V gene TRBV10-3; 12 bases match TRBD1. Germline CDR1 is ENHRY and CDR2 is SYGVKD. This CDR3 has 15 residues. J was trimmed by 5 bases and V by 6 bases; bases with no gene match: 7. The CDR3 DNA is TGTGCCATCAGCCAGCCGGGACAGGGGGCGTATGGCTACACCTTC. Translating gives CAISQPGQGAYGYTF.

The chain couples TRBV18 to TRBJ1-3, with a weak D call TRBD1 (5 bases). This CDR3 has 15 amino acids. Germline V gene lookup returns CDR1 KGHSH and CDR2 LQKENI. V dropped 2 bases and J dropped 2 bases, with 10 bases sitting between them. The CDR3: CASSPGSGAGNTIYF. CDR3 coding DNA: TGTGCCAGCTCACCAGGATCGGGGGCTGGAAACACCATATATTTT.

This chain joins TRBV29-1 and TRBJ1-1, with TRBD1 matching 8 bases. From germline, CDR1 is SQVTM and CDR2 ANQGSEA. The length of the CDR3 is 16 residues. V gave up 7 bases and J gave up 3 bases; unmatched junction bases: 16. The CDR3 nucleotides read TGCAGCGCCCATGCCTTGGGCAGGGGGCTCGACACTGAAGCTTTCTTT. It specifies CSAHALGRGLDTEAFF.

This chain uses TRBV7-3 with TRBJ1-1, with D unresolved. Germline V CDR1 and CDR2: SGHTA, FQGTGA. V dropped 0 bases and J dropped 1 base, with 6 bases sitting between them. CDR3 length equals 14 residues. CDR3 residues: CASSLTSRNTEAFF. DNA for the CDR3: TGTGCCAGCAGCTTAACGAGTAGGAACACTGAAGCTTTCTTT.

The chain has TRBV7-6 and TRBJ1-1; no clear D gene. This CDR3 is built from 11 residues. Trimming removed 4 bases from V and 5 bases from J, with 5 bases in between. CDR1 and CDR2 (germline): SGHVS, FNYEAQ. The CDR3: CASSSVTEAFF. CDR3 DNA sequence: TGTGCCAGCAGCTCCGTAACTGAAGCTTTCTTT.

The chain recombines TRBV5-1 with TRBJ2-3; TRBD2 might be the D (5 bases). The germline V and J ends were trimmed by 5 bases and 2 bases, with 12 bases remaining between them. This CDR3 has 14 residues. Germline CDR1 reads SGHRS; CDR2 reads YFSETQ. The chain's CDR3 is CASRAGLLTDTQYF. The CDR3 DNA reads TGCGCCAGCAGGGCAGGACTCCTCACAGATACGCAGTATTTT.

The chain links TRBV27 to TRBJ1-6; unclear D gene. Between the trimmed V and J ends, which lost 0 bases and 4 bases, there was a span of 7 bases. This CDR3 spans 15 amino acids. Germline CDR1 reads MNHEY; CDR2 reads SMNVEV (reference sequence). CDR3 amino acids: CASSLSVGYNSPLHF. CDR3 bases: TGTGCCAGCAGTTTATCTGTCGGGTATAATTCACCCCTCCACTTT.

The V gene is TRBV4-1, the J gene TRBJ2-7, with D maybe TRBD2 (6 bases). The germline V and J ends were trimmed by 5 bases and 3 bases, with 17 bases remaining between them. The CDR3 loop spans 15 amino acids. Germline loops: CDR1 MGHRA, CDR2 YSYEKL. This CDR3 is CASSSERRGHYEQYF. CDR3 in DNA: TGCGCCAGCAGCTCCGAACGGCGGGGCCACTACGAGCAGTACTTC.

The rearrangement uses TRBV18 and TRBJ1-1; 9 nucleotides align to TRBD1. Germline V gene sequence: CDR1 KGHSH, CDR2 LQKENI. V was pared by 2 bases and J by 5 bases, with 6 bases of the junction left unmatched. This CDR3 spans 15 amino acids. CDR3 region: CASSPGTGLWTEAFF. The CDR3 DNA is TGTGCCAGCTCACCAGGGACAGGGCTGTGGACTGAAGCTTTCTTT.